Following are 18 T cell receptor beta chains from one sample sequenced in a study of cytomegalovirus exposure and HLA in healthy donors. Use of 60 Vbeta and 13 Jbeta primers characterized the PCR. Some clones are missing from TCRdb's copy, which holds only in-frame ones; the method was immunoSEQ multiplex PCR. Altogether approximately 100,000 clones are present, roughly two thirds being singletons, with the ten largest covering over 2%. The sample comprised PBMCs. These receptors originate from a man over 45 in good health and CMV-seronegative.

This clone was observed once. This rearrangement joins TRBV5-1 to TRBJ2-7; 7 positions match TRBD2. J lost 3 bases, V lost 0 bases, and 3 bases had no gene match. This CDR3 is built from 14 residues. The germline V gene has CDR1 SGHRS and CDR2 YFSETQ. CDR3 protein: CASSLVASGYEQYF. The CDR3 DNA is TGCGCCAGCAGCTTGGTGGCTAGCGGCTACGAGCAGTACTTC.

This rearrangement joins TRBV6-6 to TRBJ1-2, with 8 bases matching TRBD1. The CDR3 totals 14 residues. V shed 2 bases, J shed 3 bases, and the junction held 2 bases outside the gene matches. Germline V lookup: CDR1 MNHNY, CDR2 SVGAGI (reference sequence). The CDR3 is CASSYGQGDYGYTF. The CDR3 bases are TGTGCCAGCAGTTACGGACAGGGTGACTATGGCTACACCTTC.

Here the CDR3 reads CAISESNRGNTEAFF. Here the CDR3 DNA reads TGTGCCATCAGTGAGTCGAACAGGGGAAACACTGAAGCTTTCTTT. This chain links TRBV10-3 with TRBJ1-1; 7 nucleotides line up with TRBD1. CDR1 and CDR2 from the germline V gene are ENHRY and SYGVKD. V shed 0 bases, J shed 2 bases, and the junction held 3 bases outside the gene matches. The CDR3 loop spans 15 amino acids.

Points on this clone: Other DNA sequences in the sample encode the same CDR3. The J gene is TRBJ1-3, the V gene TRBV7-9; 7 positions match TRBD1. The trim removed 6 bases at V and 1 base at J, leaving 6 bases unmatched. Germline-derived CDR1 and CDR2 are SEHNR and FQNEAQ (reference sequence). The CDR3 is made up of 15 amino acids. The CDR3 protein is CASRGQDTSGNTIYF. The CDR3 DNA reads as TGTGCCAGCAGAGGACAGGATACTTCTGGAAACACCATATATTTT.

The gene calls are TRBV28 and TRBJ1-3; a weak D match, TRBD1 (5 bases). V was trimmed by 2 bases and J by 1 base, leaving 6 bases between them. Germline-derived CDR1 and CDR2 are MDHEN and SYDVKM. The CDR3 is 14 residues long. CDR3 residues: CASSLDSSGNTIYF. As DNA, the CDR3 is TGTGCCAGCAGTTTAGACAGTTCTGGAAACACCATATATTTT. Variable domain in full (rest from reference TRBV28 and TRBJ1-3): DVKVTQSSRYLVKRTGEKVFLECVQDMDHENMFWYRQDPGLGLRLIYFSYDVKMKEKGDIPEGYSVSREKKERFSLILESASTNQTSMYLCASSLDSSGNTIYFGEGSWLTVV.

The genes are TRBV6-5 and TRBJ2-2; 8 bases agree with TRBD2. V shed 5 bases and J 1 base; nucleotides not matched to a gene: 3. The CDR3 sequence is 15 residues long. Per germline, CDR1 MNHEY and CDR2 SVGAGI. CDR3 sequence (DNA): TGTGCCAGCAGTCGGAGCGGGAGGAACACCGGGGAGCTGTTTTTT. Translation: CASSRSGRNTGELFF.

The chain couples TRBV10-1 to TRBJ2-7; D call uncertain. Germline CDR1 is WNHNN and CDR2 is SYGVQD (reference sequence). V was shortened by 3 bases and J by 2 bases, with 17 bases between the two germline ends. This CDR3 comprises 16 residues. The CDR3: CASSEDPRGPAYEQYF. The CDR3 DNA follows: TGCGCCAGCAGTGAAGACCCAAGAGGTCCTGCCTACGAGCAGTACTTC.

This clone appeared a single time. The CDR3, as DNA: TGTGCCAGCAGTTTCGGACTCAATCAGCCCCAGCATTTT. This encodes CASSFGLNQPQHF. V gene TRBV28 combines with J gene TRBJ1-5; D remains ambiguous. The CDR3 length is 13 residues. The ends were cut back, 3 bases at V and 3 bases at J, with 6 bases in the middle. CDR1 and CDR2 from the germline V gene are MDHEN and SYDVKM.

V is TRBV5-5 and J is TRBJ2-7; 9 bases map to TRBD1. Germline CDR1 reads SGHKS; CDR2 reads YYEKEE (reference sequence). The CDR3 contains 15 residues. The junction had 12 bases not matched to a gene; V was cut back by 4 bases and J by 7 bases. CDR3 sequence (DNA): TGTGCCAGCAGCCTACATGGACAGGGGTGGGGTGAGCAGTACTTC. This codes for CASSLHGQGWGEQYF.

A few counts support this clone. The chain employs TRBV4-1 and TRBJ1-5, with 10 bases fitting TRBD1. The germline gives CDR1 MGHRA, CDR2 YSYEKL. The CDR3 is made up of 16 amino acids. Unmatched junction bases numbered 10, after V lost 6 bases and J lost 5 bases. The CDR3: CASRGQGQGRHQPQHF. CDR3 in DNA: TGCGCCAGCAGGGGCCAGGGACAGGGGAGGCATCAGCCCCAGCATTTT.

The chain carries TRBV19 and TRBJ1-5; D unclear. The CDR3 is 19 residues long. The V gene lost 5 bases and the J gene lost 2 bases, with 25 bases spanning the gap. Germline-derived CDR1 and CDR2 are LNHDA and SQIVND (reference sequence). CDR3 in amino acids: CASSLRLNGRGEGNQPQHF. In DNA form, the CDR3 reads TGTGCCAGTAGTCTAAGACTCAATGGCCGGGGAGAAGGCAATCAGCCCCAGCATTTT.

Only a few counts were recorded for this clone. The genes are TRBV7-2 and TRBJ2-1, with D unclear. The ends were cut back, 8 bases at V and 9 bases at J, with 14 bases in the middle. The CDR3 is made up of 12 amino acids. Germline-derived CDR1 and CDR2 are SGHTA and FQGNSA. The CDR3 protein is CASGRSPGEQFF. In DNA, the CDR3 is TGTGCCAGCGGAAGGTCTCCGGGTGAGCAGTTCTTC.

This sequence joins TRBV30 and TRBJ2-7; possible D gene TRBD2, 6 bases. Trimming removed 3 bases from V and 2 bases from J, with 11 bases in between. Germline values: CDR1 GTSNPN, CDR2 SVGIG (reference sequence). The CDR3 consists of 13 residues. The CDR3 here is CAWSGGKAYEQYF. CDR3 DNA sequence: TGTGCCTGGAGCGGCGGGAAGGCCTACGAGCAGTACTTC.

V gene TRBV27 combines with J gene TRBJ2-7; 10 bases are shared with TRBD2. V trimming: 6 bases; J trimming: 9 bases; junction bases outside the gene matches: 11. The V gene's germline CDR1 is MNHEY and CDR2 SMNVEV (reference sequence). The CDR3 consists of 14 residues. CDR3 bases: TGTGCCAGCAGCCGTTTCGCTAGCGGGAGCTTGCAGTACTTC. Translation gives CASSRFASGSLQYF.

This rearrangement joins TRBV29-1 to TRBJ2-1, with 8 bases matching TRBD2. This CDR3 is built from 15 residues. With 4 bases clipped from V and 8 bases from J, the junction kept 13 bases outside the gene matches. Germline CDR1 SQVTM, CDR2 ANQGSEA. CDR3 bases: TGCAGCGTTGTTCGCCCGGGAGGGCCATGGTATGAGCAGTTCTTC. Encoded protein: CSVVRPGGPWYEQFF.

The chain joins TRBV28 to TRBJ2-7; 11 bases match TRBD1. The CDR3 has 16 amino acids. The J segment lost 4 bases and the V segment lost 5 bases, leaving 10 bases of the junction unmatched. Germline CDR1 and CDR2: MDHEN and SYDVKM. This chain's CDR3 is CASSPTGTGGSYEQYF. The DNA of the CDR3 is TGTGCCAGCAGTCCTACCGGGACAGGGGGGTCTTACGAGCAGTACTTC.

The gene calls are TRBV5-5 and TRBJ1-4; D gene ambiguous. This CDR3 region has 14 residues. V lost 2 bases to trimming and J lost 3 bases, with 8 bases between them. The germline gives CDR1 SGHKS, CDR2 YYEKEE (reference sequence). The CDR3 here is CASSFGLANEKLFF. The CDR3 nucleotides are TGTGCCAGCAGCTTTGGGCTGGCTAATGAAAAACTGTTTTTT.

This clone was picked up a small number of times. This chain links TRBV28 with TRBJ1-2, with TRBD1 matching over 7 bases. The CDR3 extends over 16 amino acids. Per germline, CDR1 MDHEN and CDR2 SYDVKM. The trim removed 5 bases at V and 4 bases at J, leaving 13 bases unmatched. CDR3 protein: CASSPQGTANTYGYTF. CDR3 coding DNA: TGTGCCAGCAGTCCCCAAGGGACAGCTAATACCTATGGCTACACCTTC.